This T cell receptor (beta chain) was profiled in a study of STAT3 mutations in large granular lymphocyte leukemia. Study findings and constraints: Differing intervals and regimens complicate linking therapy response to clone burden. All newly emerging clones after therapy were STAT3 wild type. Every T-cell large granular lymphocyte leukemia patient had at least one immunodominant TCR beta clonotype. In several patients, dominant TCR clone burden exceeded STAT3 mutant burden.

This clone has just one count. Its antigen is not known. V gave up 3 bases and J gave up 5 bases, with 9 bases separating them. The CDR3 runs 13 residues. Germline lookup yields CDR1 SEHNR and CDR2 FQNEAQ (reference sequence). Average productive template count per sample was approximately 41,000. Some clones are missing from TCRdb's copy, which holds only in-frame ones; the method was immunoSEQ multiplex PCR. The repertoire holds 30,000 to 45,000 clones, with over 75% as singletons. V is TRBV7-9 and J is TRBJ2-3, with D uncertain. The clonotype comes from a human donor with T large granular lymphocyte leukemia. Some clones in this sample may be carry-over from other donors' samples. What was sequenced was PBMCs. CDR3 loop: CASSLGYKDTQYF. DNA of the CDR3: TGTGCCAGCAGCTTGGGCTACAAAGATACGCAGTATTTT.